The subject of this entry is one TCR beta chain. Its antigen is undetermined. The data stem from a study of cytomegalovirus exposure and HLA in healthy donors. Notes on the study in general: Rarity marked most TCR sequences, yet some public TCRs occurred in many donors. In a later analysis, common viral pathogens appeared linked to several of the most significant clusters. A later analysis reportedly found that, within productive TCRs, an Asian-associated ancestry cluster had fewer N-insertions than the mean observed across the approximately 670 donors.

This CDR3 is built from 12 residues. Trimming shortened V by 2 bases and J by 5 bases, and 7 bases separated the two germline ends. Looked up from germline, CDR1 is MNHNS and CDR2 is SASEGT. A multiplex PCR was run with 60 Vbeta primers and 13 Jbeta primers. Some clones are missing from TCRdb's copy, which holds only in-frame ones; the method was immunoSEQ multiplex PCR. The sample holds approximately 82,000 clones; around 78% are singletons and the top ten take around 1.5%. The sequenced sample was PBMCs. V and J are TRBV6-1 and TRBJ2-7; the D gene is possibly TRBD1 (5 bases). The sequence derives from a man aged 40-50 years in good health and CMV-seronegative. This CDR3 reads CASSERGNEQYF. CDR3 nucleotide sequence: TGTGCCAGCAGTGAAAGGGGCAACGAGCAGTACTTC.